The present T cell receptor (beta chain) was sequenced within a study of shared clonotypes between healthy human individuals. About the study: Three plates were used per donor for CD4 naive, three for CD4 memory, two for CD8 naive and one for CD8 memory. Study-level findings and limits: When compared with the clonotypes that were shared by all four sorted-subset donors, the non-shared clonotypes turned out to have lower generation probabilities.

This CDR3 has 14 residues. Trimming took off 6 bases at V and 2 bases at J, with 13 bases between the two ends. Germline assignment: CDR1 SGDLS and CDR2 YYNGEE. About this clone itself: Its antigen is not known.

Some clones are missing from TCRdb's copy, which holds only in-frame ones; the method was immunoSEQ multiplex PCR. The data contain about 2.4 million clones, 90% to 95% of them singletons. This chain connects TRBV9 to TRBJ2-3; D is uncertain. Sequenced sample: naive CD4+ T cells from PBMCs. Subset: CD45RA+ positively selected. This sequence originates from a man aged 18 to 30 in good health. Some clones in this sample may be carry-over from other donors' samples. CDR3 nucleotide sequence: TGTGCCAGCAATCTCGCTTCCTTCACAGATACGCAGTATTTT. Amino acid sequence: CASNLASFTDTQYF.